The 9 T cell receptor beta chains listed next were all sequenced from one sample in a study of cytomegalovirus exposure and HLA in healthy donors. PCR involved 60 Vbeta and 13 Jbeta primers. Only in-frame clones appear in the TCRdb table, and some are missing; sequencing was by immunoSEQ multiplex PCR. The sample gives over 150,000 clones, roughly 80% of which show up once; approximately 7% is in the top ten. Sequenced input: PBMCs. These receptors were obtained from a woman aged 25 to 39 in good health and CMV-seropositive.

The J gene is TRBJ2-6, the V gene TRBV5-4; 8 bases fit TRBD1. Germline V gene lookup returns CDR1 SGHNT and CDR2 YYREEE (reference sequence). V lost 0 bases, J lost 4 bases, and 6 bases stayed unmatched. The CDR3 consists of 17 residues. CDR3 protein: CASSLETGAAGANVLTF. The CDR3 DNA follows: TGTGCCAGCAGCTTGGAGACAGGGGCTGCCGGGGCCAACGTCCTGACTTTC.

Here the CDR3 DNA reads TGTGCCAGCAGCTTAGCGCTGCCAGGGGTCACTGAAGCTTTCTTT. Protein sequence: CASSLALPGVTEAFF. The chain combines TRBV7-2 with TRBJ1-1; the D gene is possibly TRBD1 (6 bases). Germline V gene lookup returns CDR1 SGHTA and CDR2 FQGNSA. The CDR3 consists of 15 residues. V was pared by 0 bases and J by 4 bases, with 12 bases between.

The rearrangement links TRBV9 to TRBJ2-5; D is perhaps TRBD2 (7 bases). The CDR3 consists of 16 residues. V lost 2 bases to trimming and J lost 5 bases, with 19 bases between them. The germline CDR1 and CDR2 sequences are SGDLS and YYNGEE. The CDR3 is CASSVLGGRFEETQYF. The CDR3 DNA reads TGTGCCAGCAGCGTGCTGGGGGGGCGTTTTGAGGAGACCCAGTACTTC.

The chain recombines TRBV7-9 with TRBJ1-3, with 8 bases aligning to TRBD1. Per the germline V gene, CDR1 is SEHNR and CDR2 is FQNEAQ (reference sequence). This CDR3 has 16 amino acids. Trimming removed 3 bases from V and 0 bases from J; junction bases left unmatched: 4. CDR3 sequence (DNA): TGTGCCAGCAGCTTTACAGGGGGTCCCTCTGGAAACACCATATATTTT. It specifies CASSFTGGPSGNTIYF.

V is TRBV5-1 and J is TRBJ2-3; D ambiguous. V was cut by 0 bases and J by 3 bases, with 11 bases left in between. Germline V gene sequence: CDR1 SGHRS, CDR2 YFSETQ. The CDR3 sequence is 15 residues long. CDR3 sequence reads: CASSLDRVGTDTQYF. The CDR3 coding sequence is TGCGCCAGCAGCTTGGACCGGGTTGGGACAGATACGCAGTATTTT.

V and J are TRBV9 and TRBJ1-1, with TRBD1 matching over 8 bases. The V segment lost 0 bases and the J segment 8 bases; nucleotides outside the gene matches: 0. The CDR3 has 12 residues. Per the germline V gene, CDR1 is SGDLS and CDR2 is YYNGEE. CDR3 bases: TGTGCCAGCAGCGTAGGGGACAGGGAAGCTTTCTTT. Translating it yields CASSVGDREAFF.

This clone came up once. This sequence joins TRBV4-2 and TRBJ1-4; a weak D match, TRBD1 (5 bases). Germline V gene data show CDR1 as LGHNA and CDR2 as YNFKEQ. CDR3 length equals 12 residues. V was clipped by 5 bases and J by 11 bases, with 12 bases between them. In DNA form, the CDR3 reads TGTGCCAGCAGCTTGTGGCAGGGCAAACTGTTTTTT. Translated, it gives CASSLWQGKLFF.

The table lists this clone with a count of one. The chain carries TRBV9 and TRBJ2-5, with D maybe TRBD1 (6 bases). Per the germline V gene, CDR1 is SGDLS and CDR2 is YYNGEE. This CDR3 comprises 14 residues. The V end was cut by 0 bases, the J end by 5 bases, with 11 bases between. The CDR3 DNA is TGTGCCAGCAGCGTAGGGCAGGGGAGCGAGACCCAGTACTTC. This codes for CASSVGQGSETQYF.

The V gene is TRBV29-1, the J gene TRBJ2-1; tentatively, D is TRBD1 (6 bases). The germline V gene has CDR1 SQVTM and CDR2 ANQGSEA. The CDR3 extends over 15 amino acids. The V gene lost 0 bases and the J gene lost 0 bases, with 9 bases spanning the gap. The CDR3 sequence is CSVEDGTLSYNEQFF. CDR3 DNA: TGCAGCGTTGAAGATGGGACACTCTCCTACAATGAGCAGTTCTTC.